The next 10 T cell receptor beta chains were all read from a single sample in a study of blood T cells in healthy people across ages. A second 7 to 11 cycle PCR used barcoded and J-beta primers. Each CDR3 protein is one row after TCRdb ran MiXCR on the 5' RACE reads. The data hold 1.5 million to 2 million distinct CDR3 sequences, with about two fifths observed a single time. The sequencing input was blood. These receptors originate from a human donor in good health.

The gene calls are TRBV4-3 and TRBJ1-3, with D maybe TRBD1 (5 bases). The germline V gene has CDR1 LGHNA and CDR2 YSLEER. V gave up 1 base and J gave up 0 bases, with 19 bases separating them. This CDR3 region has 19 residues. The CDR3 DNA follows: TGCGCCAGCAGCCAAGGGATCGATGGAGGGGCCAACTCTGGAAACACCATATATTTT. Translation: CASSQGIDGGANSGNTIYF.

As concerns this clonotype: A junction boundary mismatches the germline segment, possibly from a read error. V usage is TRBV7-2 and J usage is TRBJ2-7, with a tentative D call TRBD2 (6 bases). The CDR3 totals 16 residues. Germline V gene sequence: CDR1 SGHTA, CDR2 FQGNSA. The CDR3 bases are TGTGCCAGTAGCTTAGAGCTGCGGGGAAACGAAGTCGACCAGTACTTC. It specifies CASSLELRGNEVDQYF.

The chain's CDR3 is CAWSLQGNQPQHF. CDR3 nucleotide sequence: TGTGCCTGGAGTCTCCAGGGGAATCAGCCCCAGCATTTT. The chain is built from TRBV30 and TRBJ1-5, with D tentatively TRBD1 (6 bases). This CDR3 spans 13 amino acids. Germline V gene sequence: CDR1 GTSNPN, CDR2 SVGIG (reference sequence). Trimming took off 2 bases at V and 4 bases at J, with 9 bases between the two ends.

This clonotype was counted a single time. V gene TRBV20-1 combines with J gene TRBJ2-1; maybe TRBD2 (7 bases). Germline V gene lookup returns CDR1 DFQATT and CDR2 SNEGSKA (reference sequence). CDR3 size: 15 residues. V was cut by 6 bases and J by 4 bases, with 19 bases left in between. As DNA, the CDR3 is TGCAGTGCCGACCGGGGGGCTTTAATTTACAATGAGCAGTTCTTC. Translated: CSADRGALIYNEQFF.

The chain joins TRBV7-2 to TRBJ2-6; no clear D gene. This CDR3 spans 17 amino acids. Trimming shortened V by 0 bases and J by 7 bases, and 16 bases separated the two germline ends. Germline V gene data show CDR1 as SGHTA and CDR2 as FQGNSA. CDR3 bases: TGTGCCAGCAGCTTAGCGCGTCTATTACTGGGCGCCAACGTCCTGACTTTC. This encodes CASSLARLLLGANVLTF.

J is TRBJ2-5 and V is TRBV20-1, with 8 nucleotides matching TRBD1. CDR3 size: 14 residues. Germline assignment: CDR1 DFQATT and CDR2 SNEGSKA (reference sequence). J gave up 6 bases and V 0 bases, and 6 bases lay outside the gene matches. The CDR3 loop is CSARDTGGLKTQYF. DNA of the CDR3: TGCAGTGCTAGAGATACAGGGGGTCTGAAGACCCAGTACTTC.

V is TRBV4-3 and J is TRBJ2-7; TRBD2 aligns across 13 bases. Trimming cost V 0 bases and J 2 bases; bases outside gene matches: 4. This CDR3 comprises 17 residues. Germline-derived CDR1 and CDR2 are LGHNA and YSLEER. The CDR3 sequence: CASSQETSGGLPYEQYF. The DNA of the CDR3 is TGCGCCAGCAGCCAAGAGACTAGCGGGGGGCTCCCCTACGAGCAGTACTTC.

V is TRBV7-9 and J is TRBJ2-3; 7 positions match TRBD2. Per germline, CDR1 SEHNR and CDR2 FQNEAQ (reference sequence). The V and J ends lost 7 bases and 3 bases, in that order; junction bases with no gene match: 7. The CDR3 is 14 amino acids. As DNA, the CDR3 is TGTGCCAGCACCCCGTGGGGGGGAACAGATACGCAGTATTTT. Translating it yields CASTPWGGTDTQYF.

The CDR3 region is CASISGRRYSPNYEQYF. The CDR3 nucleotides read TGTGCCAGTATTTCTGGGCGCAGGTACTCACCGAACTACGAGCAGTACTTC. The V gene is TRBV6-1, the J gene TRBJ2-4; no clear D. Gene TRBJ2-7 matches the end of the DNA better, so the J call may be wrong. The CDR3 totals 17 residues. The germline CDR1 and CDR2 sequences are MNHNS and SASEGT.

This chain joins TRBV9 and TRBJ2-7; 12 positions agree with TRBD1. In germline, CDR1 is SGDLS, CDR2 YYNGEE. This CDR3 region has 17 residues. V lost 2 bases to trimming and J lost 5 bases; unmatched junction nucleotides: 11. The CDR3 spells CASSVGEGTGGHHEQYF. The CDR3 DNA is TGTGCCAGCAGCGTCGGGGAGGGGACAGGGGGCCACCACGAGCAGTACTTC.